The 3 T cell receptor beta chains below were found in one sample sequenced in a study of Ad26.COV2.S vaccination and SARS-CoV-2 variants. Treatment of the sample: 15 to 20 received Ad26.COV2.S at low or high dose, single or two shots; about five received placebo; per-sample allocation not given. Each sample was drawn 63 days after the first injection (of vaccine or placebo). Measured with immunoSEQ multiplex PCR; TCRdb has only the in-frame clones, and not every one. Of roughly 380,000 clones detected, over 75% appear once; the ten largest clones hold around 3.6%. This specimen was peripheral blood, taken in a trial of Ad26.COV2.S vaccine versus placebo. All receptors derive from a person between 18 and 60 years old who received the Ad26.COV2.S COVID-19 vaccine or a placebo.

CDR3 protein: CASSVEGQGRSEQYF. In nucleotides, the CDR3 is TGTGCCAGCAGCGTAGAGGGACAGGGTCGGTCCGAGCAGTACTTC. V and J are TRBV9 and TRBJ2-7, with 9 bases aligning to TRBD1. Germline assignment: CDR1 SGDLS and CDR2 YYNGEE. The CDR3 sequence is 15 residues long. The J segment lost 6 bases and the V segment lost 0 bases, leaving 7 bases of the junction unmatched.

The chain links TRBV6-5 to TRBJ1-1; 9 nucleotides agree with TRBD1. There are 15 residues in the CDR3. Germline V gene data show CDR1 as MNHEY and CDR2 as SVGAGI. V dropped 2 bases and J dropped 5; count of bases not matched to a gene: 6. As DNA, the CDR3 is TGTGCCAGCAGTTACCATACAGGGGGCCGGACTGAAGCTTTCTTT. This encodes CASSYHTGGRTEAFF.

The rearrangement links TRBV6-5 to TRBJ2-1; no clear D. Looked up from germline, CDR1 is MNHEY and CDR2 is SVGAGI. Trimming left V 5 bases short and J 7 bases short, with 12 bases between. The CDR3 is made up of 13 amino acids. The CDR3 is CASSPRPGNEQFF. In DNA, the CDR3 is TGTGCCAGCAGTCCCCGACCCGGGAATGAGCAGTTCTTC.